The 6 T cell receptor beta chains given below trace back to one sample, sequenced in a study of blood T cell repertoires in COVID-19 (dated by TCRdb to the early 2020s). Receptor amplification or capture employed the immunoSEQ multiplex PCR assay. TCRdb provides this immuneACCESS table in a form limited to in-frame rearrangements. Some clones are lacking; in checked studies, under half of them reflect an unresolved V gene, and why the rest are absent is not known. The table for this sample lists roughly 150,000 clones; about 80% of them were counted only once. About 11% of the sample is taken by the ten largest. Source material: peripheral blood. These receptors were obtained from a man between 70 and 80 years old with active or convalescent COVID-19.

The CDR3, as DNA: TGTGCCAGCAGTCTTAAGACAGGTCCCTACGAGCAGTACTTC. This translates into CASSLKTGPYEQYF. This sequence joins TRBV28 and TRBJ2-7; possible D gene TRBD1, 6 bases. The germline V gene encodes CDR1 MDHEN and CDR2 SYDVKM. The V gene lost 5 bases and the J gene lost 2 bases, with 13 bases spanning the gap. This CDR3 region has 14 residues.

The chain has TRBV3-1 (or the pseudogene TRBV3-2) and TRBJ2-2; 8 bases map to TRBD2. Germline CDR1 is LGHDT and CDR2 is YNNKEL (reference sequence). The CDR3 has 18 amino acids. The V and J ends lost 3 bases and 7 bases, in that order; junction bases with no gene match: 16. The CDR3 protein is CASSHYSRGGLKNGELFF. CDR3 bases: TGTGCCAGCAGCCATTACTCCCGGGGGGGCTTAAAGAACGGGGAGCTGTTTTTT.

The chain joins TRBV7-2 to TRBJ2-3; 8 nucleotides match TRBD2. Germline lookup yields CDR1 SGHTA and CDR2 FQGNSA. J lost 1 base, V lost 3 bases, and 6 bases had no gene match. The CDR3 consists of 16 residues. The CDR3: CASSFSGSVGTDTQYF. CDR3 in DNA: TGTGCCAGCAGCTTCAGCGGGAGTGTTGGCACAGATACGCAGTATTTT. The full variable domain, in which reference TRBV7-2 and TRBJ2-3 provide the parts outside the CDR3, is GAGVSQSPSNKVTEKGKDVELRCDPISGHTALYWYRQSLGQGLEFLIYFQGNSAPDKSGLPSDRFSAERTGGSVSTLTIQRTQQEDSAVYLCASSFSGSVGTDTQYFGPGTRLTVL.

Note on this clone: A read error may account for a junction end that differs from germline. This chain uses TRBV11-2 with TRBJ1-1; the D gene is possibly TRBD1 (6 bases). Per the germline V gene, CDR1 is SGHAT and CDR2 is FQNNGV. This CDR3 comprises 13 residues. The CDR3 here is CASSYEGDTEAFF. The CDR3 bases are TGTGCCAGTAGCTACGAGGGGGACACTGAAGCTTTCTTT.

The V call is TRBV7-9, the J call TRBJ1-2, with unresolved D. The CDR3 has 16 amino acids. Trimming pared 1 base from V and 4 bases from J, leaving 16 bases between. Germline CDR1 reads SEHNR; CDR2 reads FQNEAQ (reference sequence). The chain's CDR3 is CASSLEFGYRSYGYTF. CDR3 bases: TGTGCCAGCAGCTTAGAATTCGGGTATCGGAGCTATGGCTACACCTTC.

V and J are TRBV6-5 and TRBJ2-1; TRBD1 matches 9 bases. V was pared by 7 bases and J by 10 bases, with 11 bases of the junction left unmatched. Germline CDR1 MNHEY, CDR2 SVGAGI. The CDR3 loop spans 14 amino acids. In nucleotides, the CDR3 is TGTGCCAGCATCCCGGGACAGGGAGTGGAGGAGCAGTTCTTC. This codes for CASIPGQGVEEQFF.